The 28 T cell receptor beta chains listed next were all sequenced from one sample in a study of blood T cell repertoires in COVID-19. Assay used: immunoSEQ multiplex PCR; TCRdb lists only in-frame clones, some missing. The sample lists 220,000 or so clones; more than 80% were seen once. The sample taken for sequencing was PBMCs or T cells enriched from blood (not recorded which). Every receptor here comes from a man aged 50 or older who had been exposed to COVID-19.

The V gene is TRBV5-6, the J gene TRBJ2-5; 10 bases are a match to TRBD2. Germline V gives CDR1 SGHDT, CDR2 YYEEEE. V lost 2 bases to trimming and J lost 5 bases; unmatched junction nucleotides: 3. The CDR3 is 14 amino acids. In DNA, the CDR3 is TGTGCCAGCAGCTTAGGGACTAGCGTCGAGACCCAGTACTTC. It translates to CASSLGTSVETQYF. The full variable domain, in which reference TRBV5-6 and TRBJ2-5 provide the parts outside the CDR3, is DAGVTQSPTHLIKTRGQQVTLRCSPKSGHDTVSWYQQALGQGPQFIFQYYEEEERQRGNFPDRFSGHQFPNYSSELNVNALLLGDSALYLCASSLGTSVETQYFGPGTRLLVL.

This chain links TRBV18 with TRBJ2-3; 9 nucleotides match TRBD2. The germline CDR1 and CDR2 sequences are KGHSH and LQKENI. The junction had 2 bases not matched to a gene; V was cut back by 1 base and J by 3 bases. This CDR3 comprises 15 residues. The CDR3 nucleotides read TGTGCCAGCTCACCACTAGCGGGAGTGACAGATACGCAGTATTTT. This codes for CASSPLAGVTDTQYF.

CDR3 bases: TGCGCCAGCAGCGCGGACAGGGAGGGCACTGAAGCTTTCTTT. It is translated as CASSADREGTEAFF. The chain couples TRBV5-1 to TRBJ1-1; 8 nucleotides line up with TRBD1. The CDR3 runs 14 residues. From germline, CDR1 is SGHRS and CDR2 YFSETQ. J was trimmed by 4 bases and V by 4 bases; bases with no gene match: 6. The variable domain in full, completed from reference TRBV5-1 and TRBJ1-1, reads KAGVTQTPRYLIKTRGQQVTLSCSPISGHRSVSWYQQTPGQGLQFLFEYFSETQRNKGNFPGRFSGRQFSNSRSEMNVSTLELGDSALYLCASSADREGTEAFFGQGTRLTVV.

This CDR3 is CASSLAPLDSYNEQFF. CDR3 bases: TGCGCCAGCAGCTTGGCCCCACTGGACAGTTACAATGAGCAGTTCTTC. The chain employs TRBV5-1 and TRBJ2-1, with D tentatively TRBD1 (6 bases). CDR3 length: 16 amino acids. From germline, CDR1 is SGHRS and CDR2 YFSETQ. V dropped 0 bases and J dropped 4 bases, with 14 bases sitting between them.

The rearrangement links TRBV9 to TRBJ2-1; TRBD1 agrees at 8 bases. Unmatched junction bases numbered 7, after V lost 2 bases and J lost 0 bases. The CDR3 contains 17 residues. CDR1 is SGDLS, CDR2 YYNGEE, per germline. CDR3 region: CASSVGQGTPSYNEQFF. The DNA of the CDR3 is TGTGCCAGCAGCGTCGGACAGGGTACCCCCTCCTACAATGAGCAGTTCTTC.

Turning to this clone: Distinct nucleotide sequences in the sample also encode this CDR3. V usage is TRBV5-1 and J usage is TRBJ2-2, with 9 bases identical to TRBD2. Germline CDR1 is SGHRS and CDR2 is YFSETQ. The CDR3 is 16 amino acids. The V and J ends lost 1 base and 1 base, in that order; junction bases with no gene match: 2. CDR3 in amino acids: CASSLLTSGNTGELFF. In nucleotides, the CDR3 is TGCGCCAGCAGCTTGTTGACTAGCGGGAACACCGGGGAGCTGTTTTTT.

This CDR3 is CSARDPGESGYTF. DNA for the CDR3: TGCAGCGCCCGGGACCCGGGGGAATCCGGCTACACCTTC. The gene calls are TRBV29-1 and TRBJ1-2; tentatively, D is TRBD1 (5 bases). This CDR3 is built from 13 residues. V gave up 7 bases and J gave up 8 bases, with 20 bases separating them. CDR1 and CDR2 from the germline V gene are SQVTM and ANQGSEA.

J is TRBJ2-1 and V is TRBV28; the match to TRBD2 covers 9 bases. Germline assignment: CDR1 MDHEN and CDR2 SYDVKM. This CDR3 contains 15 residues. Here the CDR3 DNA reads TGTGAATCCTCGACTAGCGGATTTACCTACAATGAGCAGTTCTTC. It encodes CESSTSGFTYNEQFF.

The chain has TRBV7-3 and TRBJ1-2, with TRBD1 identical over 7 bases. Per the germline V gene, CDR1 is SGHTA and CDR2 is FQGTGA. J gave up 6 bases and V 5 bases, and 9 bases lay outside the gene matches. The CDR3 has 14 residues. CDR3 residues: CASSPLGQYNGYTF. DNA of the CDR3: TGTGCCAGCAGCCCACTGGGACAGTATAATGGCTACACCTTC.

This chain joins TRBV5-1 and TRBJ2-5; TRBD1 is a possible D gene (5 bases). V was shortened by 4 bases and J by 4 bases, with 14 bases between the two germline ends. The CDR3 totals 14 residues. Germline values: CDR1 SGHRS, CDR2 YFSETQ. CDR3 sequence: CASSPKLGVETQYF. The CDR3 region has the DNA TGCGCCAGCAGCCCCAAGTTAGGGGTAGAGACCCAGTACTTC.

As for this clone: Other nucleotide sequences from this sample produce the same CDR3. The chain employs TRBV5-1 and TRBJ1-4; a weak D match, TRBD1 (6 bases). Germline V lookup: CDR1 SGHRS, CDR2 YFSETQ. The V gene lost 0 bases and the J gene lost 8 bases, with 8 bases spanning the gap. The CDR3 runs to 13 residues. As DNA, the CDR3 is TGCGCCAGCAGCTTGGCGCAGGGGGAAAAACTGTTTTTT. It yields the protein CASSLAQGEKLFF.

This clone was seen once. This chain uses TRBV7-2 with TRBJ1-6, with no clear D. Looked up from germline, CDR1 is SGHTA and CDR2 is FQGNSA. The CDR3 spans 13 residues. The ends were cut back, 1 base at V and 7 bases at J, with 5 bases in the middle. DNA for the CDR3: TGTGCCAGCAGCTTAGACTGGAATTCACCCCTCCACTTT. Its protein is CASSLDWNSPLHF. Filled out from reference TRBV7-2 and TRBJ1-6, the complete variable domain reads GAGVSQSPSNKVTEKGKDVELRCDPISGHTALYWYRQSLGQGLEFLIYFQGNSAPDKSGLPSDRFSAERTGGSVSTLTIQRTQQEDSAVYLCASSLDWNSPLHFGNGTRLTVT.

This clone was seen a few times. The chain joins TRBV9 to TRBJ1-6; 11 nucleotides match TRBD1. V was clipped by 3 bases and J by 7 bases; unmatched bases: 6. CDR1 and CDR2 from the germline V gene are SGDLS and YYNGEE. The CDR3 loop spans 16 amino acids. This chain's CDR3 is CASSAEGTGGNSPLHF. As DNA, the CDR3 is TGTGCCAGCAGCGCCGAAGGGACAGGGGGGAATTCACCCCTCCACTTT.

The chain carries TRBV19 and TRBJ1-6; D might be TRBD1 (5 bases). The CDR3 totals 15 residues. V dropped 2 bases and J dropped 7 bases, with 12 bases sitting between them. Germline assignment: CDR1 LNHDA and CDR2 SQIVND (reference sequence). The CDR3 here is CASSIRGNKNSPLHF. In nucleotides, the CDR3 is TGTGCCAGTAGTATACGGGGGAATAAGAATTCACCCCTCCACTTT.

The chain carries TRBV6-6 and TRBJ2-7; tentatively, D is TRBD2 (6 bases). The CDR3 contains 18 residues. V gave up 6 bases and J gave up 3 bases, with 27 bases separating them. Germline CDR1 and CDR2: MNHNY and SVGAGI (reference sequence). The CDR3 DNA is TGTGCCAGCAGCCGAAGTGGGGCGGGAAGGTTCGGGGTCTACGAGCAGTACGTC. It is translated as CASSRSGAGRFGVYEQYV.

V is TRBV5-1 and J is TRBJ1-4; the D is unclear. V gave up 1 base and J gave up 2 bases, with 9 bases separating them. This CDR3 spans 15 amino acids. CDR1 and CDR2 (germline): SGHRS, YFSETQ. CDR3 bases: TGCGCCAGCAGCTTGAGCGCGGCCACTAATGAAAAACTGTTTTTT. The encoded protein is CASSLSAATNEKLFF.

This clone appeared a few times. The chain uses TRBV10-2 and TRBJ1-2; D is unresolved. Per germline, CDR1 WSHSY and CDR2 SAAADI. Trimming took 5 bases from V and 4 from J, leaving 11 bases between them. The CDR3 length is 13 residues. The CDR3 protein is CASSFGRAYGYTF. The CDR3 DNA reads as TGCGCCAGCAGTTTCGGGAGGGCCTATGGCTACACCTTC.

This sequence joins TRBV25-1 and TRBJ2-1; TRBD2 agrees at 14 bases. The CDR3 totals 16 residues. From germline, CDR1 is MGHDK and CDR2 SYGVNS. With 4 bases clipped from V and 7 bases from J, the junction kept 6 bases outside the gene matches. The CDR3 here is CASSAGTSGSINEQFF. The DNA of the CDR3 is TGTGCCAGCAGTGCCGGGACTAGCGGGAGTATTAATGAGCAGTTCTTC.

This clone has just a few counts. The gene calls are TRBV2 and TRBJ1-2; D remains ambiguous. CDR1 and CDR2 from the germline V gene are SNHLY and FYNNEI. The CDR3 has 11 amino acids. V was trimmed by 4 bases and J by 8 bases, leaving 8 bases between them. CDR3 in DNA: TGTGCCAGCAGTGTTAGAGGGGGCTACACCTTC. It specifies CASSVRGGYTF.

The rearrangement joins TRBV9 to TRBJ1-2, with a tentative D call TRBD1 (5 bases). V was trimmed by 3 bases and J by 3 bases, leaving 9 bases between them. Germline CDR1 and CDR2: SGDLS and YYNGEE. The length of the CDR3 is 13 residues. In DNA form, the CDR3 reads TGTGCCAGCAGCGAGGGAGGGGACTATGGCTACACCTTC. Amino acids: CASSEGGDYGYTF.

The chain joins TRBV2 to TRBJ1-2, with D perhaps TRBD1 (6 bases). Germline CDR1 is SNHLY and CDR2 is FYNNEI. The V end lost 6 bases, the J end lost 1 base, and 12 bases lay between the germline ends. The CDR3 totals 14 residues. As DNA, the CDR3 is TGTGCCAGCAGGGACAGTCGCTATAACTATGGCTACACCTTC. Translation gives CASRDSRYNYGYTF.

The CDR3 bases are TGTGCCAGCAGCTCCAGCTATGGCTACACCTTC. This translates into CASSSSYGYTF. The genes are TRBV5-4 and TRBJ1-2, with no clear D. CDR1 SGHNT and CDR2 YYREEE come from the germline V gene (reference sequence). The V end was cut by 3 bases, the J end by 4 bases, with 4 bases between. The CDR3 length is 11 residues.

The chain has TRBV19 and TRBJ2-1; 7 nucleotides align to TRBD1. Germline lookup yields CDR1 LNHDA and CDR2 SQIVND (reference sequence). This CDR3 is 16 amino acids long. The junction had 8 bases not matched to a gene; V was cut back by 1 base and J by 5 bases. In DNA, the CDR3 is TGTGCCAGTAGTATAGGGTGGGAAGGGGGCCACAATGAGCAGTTCTTC. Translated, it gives CASSIGWEGGHNEQFF.

In DNA form, the CDR3 reads TGTGCCTGGAGTGTACAGGGGGGGCACGGGGAGCTGTTTTTT. It yields the protein CAWSVQGGHGELFF. V and J are TRBV30 and TRBJ2-2; D may be TRBD1 (8 bases). This CDR3 region has 14 residues. The V gene's germline CDR1 is GTSNPN and CDR2 SVGIG (reference sequence). Trimming pared 0 bases from V and 7 bases from J, leaving 12 bases between.

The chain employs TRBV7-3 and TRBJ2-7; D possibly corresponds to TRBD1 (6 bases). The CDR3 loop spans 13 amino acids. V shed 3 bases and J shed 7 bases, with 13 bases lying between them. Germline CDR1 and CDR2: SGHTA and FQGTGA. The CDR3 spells CASSFHQGQEQYF. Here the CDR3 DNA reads TGTGCCAGCAGCTTCCACCAGGGGCAAGAGCAGTACTTC.

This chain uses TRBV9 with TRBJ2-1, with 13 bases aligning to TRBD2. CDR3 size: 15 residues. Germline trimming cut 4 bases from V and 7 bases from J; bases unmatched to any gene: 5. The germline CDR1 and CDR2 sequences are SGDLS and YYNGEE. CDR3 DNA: TGTGCCAGCAGCCCAGGGACTAGCGGGATTAATGAGCAGTTCTTC. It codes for CASSPGTSGINEQFF. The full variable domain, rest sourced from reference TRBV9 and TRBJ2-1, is DSGVTQTPKHLITATGQRVTLRCSPRSGDLSVYWYQQSLDQGLQFLIQYYNGEERAKGNILERFSAQQFPDLHSELNLSSLELGDSALYFCASSPGTSGINEQFFGPGTRLTVL.

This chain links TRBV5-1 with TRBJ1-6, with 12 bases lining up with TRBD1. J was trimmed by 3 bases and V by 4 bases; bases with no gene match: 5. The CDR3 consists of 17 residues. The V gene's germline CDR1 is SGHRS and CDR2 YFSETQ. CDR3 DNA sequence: TGCGCCAGCAGCGCCGGGACAGGGGGCCACTATAATTCACCCCTCCACTTT. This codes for CASSAGTGGHYNSPLHF.

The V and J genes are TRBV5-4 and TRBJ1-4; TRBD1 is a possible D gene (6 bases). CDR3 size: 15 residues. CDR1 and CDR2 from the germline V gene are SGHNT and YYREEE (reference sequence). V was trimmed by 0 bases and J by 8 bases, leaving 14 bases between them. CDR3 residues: CASSLGGQGGEKLFF. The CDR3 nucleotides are TGTGCCAGCAGCTTGGGGGGACAAGGTGGAGAAAAACTGTTTTTT.